This TCR beta chain was sequenced for a study of cytomegalovirus exposure and HLA in healthy donors. To note about this clone: Its specificity is not known.

Study findings and constraints: CMV serostatus was the only immune exposure information that was available.

PCR amplification relied on 60 Vbeta primers (plus 13 Jbeta primers). TCRdb's copy holds only in-frame clones and misses some; the assay was immunoSEQ multiplex PCR. The sample lists roughly 160,000 clones; roughly three quarters were seen once. V shed 10 bases and J shed 0 bases, with 9 bases lying between them. Germline-derived CDR1 and CDR2 are KGHSH and LQKENI. The CDR3 length is 13 residues. The rearrangement links TRBV18 to TRBJ2-2, with a tentative D call TRBD1 (5 bases). The sequenced sample consisted of PBMCs. This receptor was taken from a man aged 18 to 30 in good health and CMV-seropositive. The CDR3 nucleotides read TGTGCCACCGACAGATCGAACACCGGGGAGCTGTTTTTT. This encodes CATDRSNTGELFF.